Given below is one T cell receptor beta chain in context. Antigen unknown. With 0 bases removed from V and 6 bases from J, the gap between germline ends came to 7 bases. Germline CDR1 reads GTSNPN; CDR2 reads SVGIG (reference sequence). This CDR3 contains 12 residues. This entry is derived from a study of T cell responses to AZD1222 COVID-19 vaccine. Findings and limits, study-wide: Donors were mostly white British, more females; clonal diversity possibly underestimated. It was only 6 or 7 AZD1222 recipients who were seropositive at baseline. Unmutated regions of variants are reportedly targeted by nearly half of spike-specific TCRs.

Libraries were prepared by immunoSEQ multiplex PCR; TCRdb keeps only in-frame clonotypes and omits some of them. The repertoire holds about 130,000 clones, with about nine tenths as singletons. The sequences come from peripheral blood, collected 28 days after the second AZD1222 dose. The source of this sequence is an adult who received the AZD1222 COVID-19 vaccine. The V gene is TRBV30, the J gene TRBJ2-3; D is unresolved. The CDR3 DNA follows: TGTGCCTGGAGTGTAGTGCGGGATACGCAGTATTTT. It yields the protein CAWSVVRDTQYF.